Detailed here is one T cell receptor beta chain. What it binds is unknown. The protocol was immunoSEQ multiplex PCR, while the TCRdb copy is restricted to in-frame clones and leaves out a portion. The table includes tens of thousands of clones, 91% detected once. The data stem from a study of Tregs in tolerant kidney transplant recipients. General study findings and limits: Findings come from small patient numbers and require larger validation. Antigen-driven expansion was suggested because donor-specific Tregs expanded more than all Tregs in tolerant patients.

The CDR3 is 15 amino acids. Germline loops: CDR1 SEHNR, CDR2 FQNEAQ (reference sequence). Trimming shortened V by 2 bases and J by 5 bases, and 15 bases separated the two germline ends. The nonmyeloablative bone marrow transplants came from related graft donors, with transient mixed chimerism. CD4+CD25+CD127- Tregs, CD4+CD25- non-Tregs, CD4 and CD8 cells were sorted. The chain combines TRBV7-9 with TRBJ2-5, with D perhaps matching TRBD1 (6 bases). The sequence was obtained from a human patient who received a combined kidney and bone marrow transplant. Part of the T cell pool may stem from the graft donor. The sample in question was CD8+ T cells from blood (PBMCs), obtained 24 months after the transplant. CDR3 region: CASSLTDSRRETQYF. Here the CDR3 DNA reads TGTGCCAGCAGCTTAACGGACAGCCGAAGGGAGACCCAGTACTTC.